The clone carrying this T cell receptor (beta chain) was observed at least ten times. The antigen remains unidentified. From the germline J gene comes the end of the CDR3, since the read stops 3 residues before it. The data were obtained in a study of T cell clonality in common variable immunodeficiency. The V gene lost 0 bases and the J gene lost 9 bases, with 9 bases spanning the gap. Per the germline V gene, CDR1 is GTSNPN and CDR2 is SVGIG (reference sequence). The CDR3 is 12 residues long. Study-level findings and limits: Reportedly, TCR beta sequences from common variable immunodeficiency showed fewer deletions and N-nucleotide insertions.

TCRdb keeps only in-frame clones here, not all; method: immunoSEQ multiplex PCR. The sample yields about 42,000 clones, without any singletons. The gene calls are TRBV30 and TRBJ2-4; a possible D gene is TRBD2 (6 bases). This sequence originates from a human donor with common variable immunodeficiency. The sequenced material came from peripheral blood mononuclear cells. The CDR3 bases that were read are TGTGCCTGGAGTGTACTCGGGGGCATT. It encodes CAWSVLGGI. The full CDR3 protein reads CAWSVLGGIQYF.